The TCR beta chain described here comes from a study of blood T cell repertoires in COVID-19. In the original analysis: Estimation of nucleated cell counts was performed using reference gene primer amplification. The method was immunoSEQ multiplex PCR; TCRdb's version includes in-frame clones alone and lacks a portion of them. V, J and clone size were drawn from that table, and D and trimming were deduced from the DNA. The sample holds 150,000 to 200,000 clones, more than 80% seen once. With 6 bases removed from V and 1 base from J, the gap between germline ends came to 13 bases. CDR1 SNHLY and CDR2 FYNNEI come from the germline V gene. This CDR3 is built from 15 residues.

The sample consisted of peripheral blood. The TCR originated in a human donor in a cohort sampled during active COVID-19. The chain links TRBV2 to TRBJ1-5, with TRBD1 as a possible D gene (6 bases). Here the CDR3 reads CASRETGRSNQPQHF. The DNA for the CDR3 is TGTGCCAGCAGGGAAACAGGGCGAAGCAATCAGCCCCAGCATTTT.